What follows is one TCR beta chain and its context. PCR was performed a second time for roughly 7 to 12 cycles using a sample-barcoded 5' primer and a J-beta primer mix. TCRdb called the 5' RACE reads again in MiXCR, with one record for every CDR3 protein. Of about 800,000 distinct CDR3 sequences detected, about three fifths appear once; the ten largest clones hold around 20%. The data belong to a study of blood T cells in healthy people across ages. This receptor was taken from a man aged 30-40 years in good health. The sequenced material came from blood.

This chain's CDR3 is CASSLGAPERQFF. CDR3 nucleotides: TGTGCCAGCAGCTTGGGGGCCCCCGAGAGGCAGTTCTTC. V gene TRBV7-3 combines with J gene TRBJ2-1; TRBD1 might be the D (6 bases). Trimming removed 3 bases at V and 12 bases at J, with 15 bases between. Per the germline V gene, CDR1 is SGHTA and CDR2 is FQGTGA. The CDR3 is 13 amino acids. The entire variable domain, with the rest obtained from reference TRBV7-3 and TRBJ2-1, is as follows: GAGVSQTPSNKVTEKGKYVELRCDPISGHTALYWYRQSLGQGPEFLIYFQGTGAADDSGLPNDRFFAVRPEGSVSTLKIQRTERGDSAVYLCASSLGAPERQFFGPGTRLTVL.